A single sample gave rise to the 18 T cell receptor beta chains below, sequenced in a study of identical twins. TCRdb fed the 5' RACE reads into MiXCR, producing one record per CDR3 protein. The sample has some 260,000 distinct CDR3 sequences; over 11% are singletons. Source material: memory (CD45RO+) T cells sorted from blood. Receptor source: a woman under 30 in good health.

This clonotype was seen a handful of times. The chain employs TRBV20-1 and TRBJ2-6; D call uncertain. The V and J ends lost 3 bases and 0 bases respectively, with 12 bases between them. CDR3 length equals 16 residues. The germline gives CDR1 DFQATT, CDR2 SNEGSKA (reference sequence). CDR3 nucleotide sequence: TGCAGTGCTAGTACATCTACCTTCTCTGGGGCCAACGTCCTGACTTTC. This gives the protein CSASTSTFSGANVLTF.

This clonotype was detected a few times. This sequence joins TRBV30 and TRBJ1-1, with a tentative D call TRBD1 (5 bases). CDR1 and CDR2 (germline): GTSNPN, SVGIG (reference sequence). The CDR3 is 14 residues long. V gave up 0 bases and J gave up 4 bases, with 12 bases separating them. The CDR3 protein is CAWSVPGTATEAFF. CDR3 bases: TGTGCCTGGAGTGTACCAGGGACTGCCACTGAAGCTTTCTTT.

The chain joins TRBV20-1 to TRBJ2-1, with TRBD2 identical over 7 bases. Germline V CDR1 and CDR2: DFQATT, SNEGSKA (reference sequence). The V segment lost 2 bases and the J segment 1 base; nucleotides outside the gene matches: 2. This CDR3 region has 14 residues. The CDR3 region is CSARRGRSYNEQFF. The DNA for the CDR3 is TGCAGTGCTAGACGCGGGAGATCCTACAATGAGCAGTTCTTC.

This clonotype was counted only a few times. This chain connects TRBV27 to TRBJ2-6; 8 bases align to TRBD1. CDR3 length: 18 amino acids. V lost 4 bases, J lost 1 base, and 9 bases stayed unmatched. The germline V gene encodes CDR1 MNHEY and CDR2 SMNVEV (reference sequence). The CDR3 DNA reads as TGTGCCAGCAGTTCCCCGGGACAGGTTCGTTCTGGGGCCAACGTCCTGACTTTC. It codes for CASSSPGQVRSGANVLTF.

This clonotype has just a few counts. J is TRBJ2-7 and V is TRBV11-2, with 8 bases lining up with TRBD2. The CDR3 consists of 14 residues. The germline V gene encodes CDR1 SGHAT and CDR2 FQNNGV. The V and J ends lost 2 bases and 2 bases, in that order; junction bases with no gene match: 2. The CDR3 DNA is TGTGCCAGCAGCTTACTAGCGGGCCCCTACGAGCAGTACTTC. It yields the protein CASSLLAGPYEQYF.

The J gene is TRBJ2-2, the V gene TRBV12-1. TRBV12-1 is flagged as a pseudogene. The CDR3 is 14 amino acids. The CDR3 loop reads CASSLVLLTGELFF. The CDR3 DNA follows: TGTGCCAGCAGCCTGGTACTCCTCACCGGGGAGCTGTTTTTT.

V is TRBV27 and J is TRBJ2-3; the D gene is possibly TRBD2 (6 bases). The V gene lost 2 bases and the J gene lost 3 bases, with 12 bases spanning the gap. This CDR3 is built from 15 residues. CDR1 MNHEY and CDR2 SMNVEV come from the germline V gene (reference sequence). Here the CDR3 reads CASSLSGYRTDTQYF. CDR3 nucleotides: TGTGCCAGCAGTTTAAGCGGGTATCGGACAGATACGCAGTATTTT.

This clonotype was seen more than once but under ten times. The gene calls are TRBV27 and TRBJ2-3, with 7 bases matching TRBD1. The ends lost 6 bases at V and 5 bases at J; junction bases unmatched: 11. The CDR3 is made up of 15 amino acids. The V gene's germline CDR1 is MNHEY and CDR2 SMNVEV (reference sequence). In DNA form, the CDR3 reads TGTGCCAGCAGGCGACAGGGAAACTATGGAGATACGCAGTATTTT. This gives the protein CASRRQGNYGDTQYF.

The V and J genes are TRBV20-1 and TRBJ1-1, with D unresolved. The CDR3 covers 12 residues. Looked up from germline, CDR1 is DFQATT and CDR2 is SNEGSKA (reference sequence). Trimming removed 6 bases from V and 0 bases from J, with 8 bases in between. The CDR3 loop is CSALDVNTEAFF. In nucleotides, the CDR3 is TGCAGTGCCCTGGACGTGAACACTGAAGCTTTCTTT.

This clonotype was found many times. The chain combines TRBV6-1 with TRBJ2-1, with TRBD2 as a possible D gene (7 bases). V gave up 3 bases and J gave up 12 bases, with 9 bases separating them. CDR1 MNHNS and CDR2 SASEGT come from the germline V gene. The CDR3 totals 11 residues. The CDR3 here is CASSEGGGQFF. CDR3 coding DNA: TGTGCCAGCAGTGAGGGAGGGGGGCAGTTCTTC.

The sample holds a few counts of this clonotype. This chain joins TRBV7-3 and TRBJ1-2, with 7 bases matching TRBD1. With V trimmed by 5 bases and J by 2 bases, 11 bases remained unmatched. Per the germline V gene, CDR1 is SGHTA and CDR2 is FQGTGA. The CDR3 runs to 16 residues. This CDR3 reads CASSNVRQGQNYGYTF. The CDR3 DNA follows: TGTGCCAGCAGCAACGTACGACAGGGACAGAACTATGGCTACACCTTC.

The chain uses TRBV12-3 or TRBV12-4 and TRBJ2-3; 10 bases map to TRBD1. V gave up 6 bases and J gave up 3 bases; unmatched junction bases: 6. CDR3 size: 15 residues. The CDR3, as DNA: TGTGCCAGCAGCCCCAGACAGGGGGCAACAGATACGCAGTATTTT. This gives the protein CASSPRQGATDTQYF.

In regard to this clonotype: This could be a read error, since a much larger clone is one nucleotide away. This chain joins TRBV3-1 and TRBJ1-1; D perhaps matches TRBD1 (5 bases). This CDR3 region has 14 residues. Germline values: CDR1 LGHDT, CDR2 YNNKEL (reference sequence). CDR3 sequence reads: CANSHQGMNTEAFF. CDR3 nucleotides: TGTGCCAACAGCCATCAGGGAATGAACACTGAAGCTTTCTTT.

CDR3 DNA: TGTGCCAGCAGCTTAGCGACCATCTGGACTAGCGGGAGCGGGGAGCAGTTCTTC. Protein product: CASSLATIWTSGSGEQFF. The genes are TRBV7-2 and TRBJ2-1, with 13 bases aligning to TRBD2. V dropped 0 bases and J dropped 10; count of bases not matched to a gene: 12. The germline V gene has CDR1 SGHTA and CDR2 FQGNSA. CDR3 length: 18 residues.

In its sample, this clonotype was seen many times. The V and J genes are TRBV12-3 or TRBV12-4 and TRBJ1-5, with 7 bases fitting TRBD1. This CDR3 has 13 amino acids. Trimming cost V 5 bases and J 7 bases; bases outside gene matches: 5. CDR3 DNA sequence: TGTGCCAGCAGTCGGACAGGCCCCCAGCCCCAGCATTTT. It specifies CASSRTGPQPQHF.

The rearrangement joins TRBV7-3 to TRBJ2-1; D uncertain. This CDR3 is 15 amino acids long. Germline CDR1 is SGHTA and CDR2 is FQGTGA. Trimming stripped 5 bases from V and 2 bases from J, with 13 bases between. The CDR3 spells CASSPTAPPYNEQFF. The CDR3 region has the DNA TGTGCCAGCAGCCCTACCGCGCCCCCCTACAATGAGCAGTTCTTC.

This chain joins TRBV7-2 and TRBJ2-5; no clear D. Looked up from germline, CDR1 is SGHTA and CDR2 is FQGNSA. This CDR3 is 16 amino acids long. Trimming left V 5 bases short and J 0 bases short, with 16 bases between. CDR3 DNA: TGTGCCAGCAGCCCCCCCCCTGGACGGTACCAAGAGACCCAGTACTTC. This gives the protein CASSPPPGRYQETQYF. Full variable domain (rest looked up from reference TRBV7-2 and TRBJ2-5): GAGVSQSPSNKVTEKGKDVELRCDPISGHTALYWYRQSLGQGLEFLIYFQGNSAPDKSGLPSDRFSAERTGGSVSTLTIQRTQQEDSAVYLCASSPPPGRYQETQYFGPGTRLLVL.

In this sample, this clonotype turned up a few times. The chain uses TRBV2 and TRBJ1-6; D is ambiguous. V was pared by 6 bases and J by 0 bases, with 18 bases between. This CDR3 region has 18 residues. Germline V gene lookup returns CDR1 SNHLY and CDR2 FYNNEI. CDR3: CASRVRQESFSYNSPLHF. Here the CDR3 DNA reads TGTGCCAGCAGGGTACGGCAGGAATCATTCTCCTATAATTCACCCCTCCACTTT.